This T cell receptor (beta chain) was recorded in a study of T cells in localized non-small cell lung cancer. Findings and caveats of the study: Uninvolved adjacent lung, not tumor, had the highest T cell clonality. Median detection of top 100 tumor clones in adjacent lung was approximately 50 clones. Increased T cell density in blood showed an association with longer overall survival. Only one tumor region was sequenced, so heterogeneity remains possible.

A remark on this clone: Antigen specificity is unknown. At the DNA level, this CDR3 is encoded by other sequences in the same sample as well.

Trimming cost V 3 bases and J 3 bases; bases outside gene matches: 5. The CDR3 is 14 residues long. Germline V gene lookup returns CDR1 MDHEN and CDR2 SYDVKM. Repertoires were generated with immunoSEQ multiplex PCR, while TCRdb's copy carries only in-frame clones and drops some. This sample has some 53,000 clones; more than 80% occur once, and the top ten carry about a sixth. The V gene is TRBV28, the J gene TRBJ2-7; 7 bases are a match to TRBD2. This sample comprised peripheral blood, obtained before any cancer treatment. The origin of this receptor is a male donor older than 55 with stage III squamous cell lung carcinoma. In DNA, the CDR3 is TGTGCCAGCAGTTTCGGCGGGGACTACTACGAGCAGTACTTC. Translation gives CASSFGGDYYEQYF.